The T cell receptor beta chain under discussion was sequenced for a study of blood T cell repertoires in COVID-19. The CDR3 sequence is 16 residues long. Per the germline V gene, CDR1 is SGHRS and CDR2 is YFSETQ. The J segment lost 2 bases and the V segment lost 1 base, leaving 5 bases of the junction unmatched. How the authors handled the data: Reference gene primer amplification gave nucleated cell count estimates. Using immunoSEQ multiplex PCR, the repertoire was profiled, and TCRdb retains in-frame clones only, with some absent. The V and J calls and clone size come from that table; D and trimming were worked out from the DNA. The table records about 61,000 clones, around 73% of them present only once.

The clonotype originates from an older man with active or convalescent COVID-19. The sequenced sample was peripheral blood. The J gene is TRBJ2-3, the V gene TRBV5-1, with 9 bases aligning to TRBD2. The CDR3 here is CASSLMTSGHTDTQYF. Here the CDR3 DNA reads TGCGCCAGCAGCTTGATGACTAGCGGACACACAGATACGCAGTATTTT. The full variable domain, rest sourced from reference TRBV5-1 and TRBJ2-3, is KAGVTQTPRYLIKTRGQQVTLSCSPISGHRSVSWYQQTPGQGLQFLFEYFSETQRNKGNFPGRFSGRQFSNSRSEMNVSTLELGDSALYLCASSLMTSGHTDTQYFGPGTRLTVL.